The present T cell receptor (beta chain) was sequenced within a study of cytomegalovirus exposure and HLA in healthy donors (dated by TCRdb to about 2017). A note on the overall study: An earlier analysis of several hundred of the donors reported roughly 300 Gb of sequence data and 117 million unique TCR beta sequences obtained from about 179 million T cells. Roughly 300 gigabases of sequencing data and roughly 90 million unique TCR sequences were included in an early release covering roughly 700 HLA-typed donors. Of the roughly 410 genotyped donors, approximately 80% were placed in the genetic ancestry cluster associated with self-reported Caucasian donors. The study aimed to test whether cataloging public T cell receptors could reveal signatures of past pathogen exposure. The study profiled the T cell repertoires of 500 to 800 subjects by immunosequencing and related them to cytomegalovirus serostatus. In addition to the first cohort of 650 to 800 subjects, a separate validation cohort of approximately 110 different subjects was used. To predict cytomegalovirus infection status, the study brought together high-throughput TCR immunosequencing, statistical association of individual TCRs with disease status, and machine learning. To study patterns of TCR occurrence, a later analysis re-analyzed previously published TCR beta repertoires from 500 to 850 donors and added high-resolution HLA genotyping. In the later analysis, no new phenotypic data were used to find candidate immune exposures; instead, reliance was placed on TCR beta sequences and their occurrence across donors. To decide whether each TCR beta V gene segment behaved as functional or pseudogenic, an earlier analysis of some 580 of the donors relied on high-throughput TCR beta sequencing. Alongside the repertoire data, information on donor age, sex, ethnicity and CMV serostatus was compiled. Genome-wide SNP genotypes for about three fifths of the roughly 700 donors were used in a later genetic analysis, which treated that subset as a discovery cohort. Every repertoire in the discovery cohort had been generated on one and the same sequencing platform. HLA typing covered class I and class II loci at four-digit resolution. The number of donors typed differed by locus, with roughly 620-630 for A, B, C, DRB1 and DQB1, 522 for DQA1, 600 to 610 for DPA1, and approximately 470 for DPB1. Five DR-DQ haplotypes were treated as single units for association and clustering because of strong linkage in the cohort. Among a few hundred genotyped donors of the cohort, an average of approximately 240,000 unique TCR beta nucleotide sequences were sequenced per donor, 15% to 20% of them non-productive. Results and caveats for the whole study, not just this receptor: The classifier was reported to diagnose cytomegalovirus status with high specificity and sensitivity in both the original and validation cohorts. A group of highly shared sequence variants was considered likely to be a technical artifact of the sequencing pipeline. In a later analysis, HLA-associated TCR beta chains were found to be more clonally expanded and to have lower generation probabilities than equally common non-associated chains. Linkage disequilibrium might explain the correlated functional status among segregating V segments, but an unknown experimental factor could not be ruled out. In an earlier analysis of 587 of the donors, most TCR beta V segments were observed in productive rearrangements about 87% or about 30% of the time, broadly matching IMGT annotations. A few of the identified cytomegalovirus-associated TCR beta chains were confirmed in vitro to be specific for cytomegalovirus antigens. At a false discovery rate of 0.05, a later analysis linked some 17,000 TCR beta sequences to specific HLA alleles. Most TCR sequences were observed very rarely across donors, whereas some public TCRs were present in many individuals. The authors suggested that the approach could potentially be extended to other disease states and immunological phenotypes. A later analysis found that most CMV-associated TCR beta chains appeared HLA-restricted, with HLA associations seemingly driven largely by CMV exposure. A later analysis found that TCR association rates varied across HLA loci, with DRB1 alleles showing the most associated TCRs and HLA-C alleles the fewest. A later analysis reported that several top co-occurrence clusters appeared linked to parvovirus B19, influenza, CMV and Epstein-Barr virus. For the cohort, immune exposure information was limited to CMV serostatus. In a later genetic analysis, a missense DCLRE1C variant was associated with V-gene and J-gene trimming of TCR beta chains, and the association was replicated in an independent cohort. Over 15 rarely observed V segments, including chromosome 9 orphons, were excluded from the earlier analysis of almost 600 of the donors because counts were too low. Sequencing depth was assumed to be roughly uniform across donors in the presence/absence analyses, though that assumption may not hold. In the study, about 150 TCR beta chains were listed as associated with cytomegalovirus. A further reported finding was that TCR beta sequences accurately predicted the HLA-A and HLA-B alleles for most subjects in the first cohort. Because HLA typing was unavailable for some donors at each locus, only the typed subset was used in association tests. Only TCR beta chains were sequenced in this cohort, and the absence of alpha or paired-chain data limited detectable features. According to a later genetic analysis, donors in an Asian-associated ancestry cluster had fewer N-insertions in productive TCRs than the roughly 700-donor mean. Some IMGT-functional V segments, including TRBV6-2 and TRBV6-3, could not be distinguished by the 87-base-pair reads and were therefore excluded. When HLA alleles, especially DR and DQ, strongly co-occurred, TCR associations were difficult to assign to individual alleles.

The germline V gene yields MGHRA for CDR1 and YSYEKL for CDR2. Germline trimming amounts to 3 bases on V and 4 bases on J, with 8 as the count of junction bases outside the gene matches. From the cysteine through the phenylalanine, the CDR3 covers 16 amino acids. The DNA shown is the 48-base CDR3, in frame from base 1. This clone was counted once. Its specific antigen is unknown. No much larger clonotype is one base removed from it; base qualities were not supplied. Library preparation used the immunoSEQ multiplex PCR assay. For the multiplex PCR, a mixture combining 60 forward primers for TCR Vbeta segments and 13 reverse primers for TCR Jbeta segments was used. A multiplex PCR assay on genomic DNA amplified the CDR3 region of rearranged TCR beta genes. The Illumina HiSeq System was used to sequence the amplified TCR beta libraries as 87-base-pair reads. In the original analysis: In a later analysis, some 80 million unique TCR beta chains were counted across the 650 to 750 repertoires, and some 10 million of these chains were shared by at least two donors. Raw reads were error-corrected and collapsed into unique sequences with a nearest-neighbor algorithm that merged closely related sequences to remove PCR and sequencing errors. V, D and J gene segments were assigned by aligning CDR3 sequences to IMGT reference sequences. For a sequence to be retained, a match of at least six nucleotides was required to both a V gene segment and a J gene segment. Rearrangements were called productive when the CDR3 lacked stop codons and stayed in frame with V and J; all others were non-productive. Following IMGT convention, CDR3 was defined as the stretch from the second conserved V-encoded cysteine up to the conserved J-encoded phenylalanine. Sequences without an unambiguous match to a single V gene segment were excluded from the earlier analysis of about 600 of the donors. An earlier analysis of several hundred of the donors called V segments functional above 56.7% productive rearrangements and segregating when the between-donor standard deviation exceeded 5%. A statistical classification framework was built for diagnosing cytomegalovirus status from the catalog of TCR beta chain sequences. In a later analysis, V and J genes were assigned by comparing TCR nucleotide sequences against IMGT/GENE-DB human TR gene sequences. In a later analysis, CDR3 sequences and most-parsimonious VDJ recombination scenarios were assigned using the TCRdist pipeline. A later analysis defined each TCR beta chain by its CDR3 amino acid sequence plus V-gene family, and excluded reads lacking a unique V-gene family. In a later analysis, approximately 590 highly shared, low-generation-probability nucleotide sequences were removed to address suspected cross-contamination and a sequencing artifact. For each public chain, a later analysis derived a clonal expansion index from normalized ranks of inferred template counts within each repertoire. Generation probabilities in a later analysis came from a VDJ recombination model fitted to out-of-frame rearrangements, and those results were checked against IGoR. In a later analysis, TCR-TCR, TCR-HLA and TCR-CMV co-occurrence was scored with hypergeometric tests, and a repertoire-size bias correction was applied to TCR pairs. False discovery rates were estimated in a later analysis by permuting HLA or CMV assignments 20 times. In a later analysis, co-occurring TCRs were grouped using DBSCAN, with TCRdist sequence similarity added in when clustering inside HLA-allele-positive subsets. For co-occurrence clustering, repertoires with fewer than 30,000 or more than 120,000 public chains were excluded, along with five repertoires with anomalous nucleotide sharing. TCRdb took this table from immuneACCESS and kept in-frame rearrangements with V and J called. Such tables lack part of the clones; where checked against another copy, unresolved V genes explain under half of the gap, and the rest is unexplained. D and trimming were read from the DNA, whereas the V and J calls and clone size are those reported in that table. This sample is represented by 120,000 to 150,000 clones; roughly 86% of them were singletons. The leading ten clones occupy approximately 3.2% of the sample.

In total, roughly 670 healthy bone marrow donors made up the cohort. All cohort members were sampled while nominally healthy, although unrecorded immune exposures were likely present. The donor tested CMV seropositive, placing the donor among the 289 seropositive members of the cohort. Each donor provided a peripheral blood sample, and peripheral blood mononuclear cells were used for TCR beta sequencing. Genomic DNA extraction from the blood cell samples was performed with the Qiagen DNeasy Blood Extraction Kit. Sequencing was performed on PBMCs. The rearranged segments are TRBV4-1 and TRBJ2-7; 11 bases in the middle match TRBD2. The sequence derives from a young man in good health and CMV-seropositive. The DNA sequence is as follows: TGCGCCAGCAGCCAGGAGCTAGCGGGAGGTTTGTACGAGCAGTACTTC. It specifies CASSQELAGGLYEQYF.